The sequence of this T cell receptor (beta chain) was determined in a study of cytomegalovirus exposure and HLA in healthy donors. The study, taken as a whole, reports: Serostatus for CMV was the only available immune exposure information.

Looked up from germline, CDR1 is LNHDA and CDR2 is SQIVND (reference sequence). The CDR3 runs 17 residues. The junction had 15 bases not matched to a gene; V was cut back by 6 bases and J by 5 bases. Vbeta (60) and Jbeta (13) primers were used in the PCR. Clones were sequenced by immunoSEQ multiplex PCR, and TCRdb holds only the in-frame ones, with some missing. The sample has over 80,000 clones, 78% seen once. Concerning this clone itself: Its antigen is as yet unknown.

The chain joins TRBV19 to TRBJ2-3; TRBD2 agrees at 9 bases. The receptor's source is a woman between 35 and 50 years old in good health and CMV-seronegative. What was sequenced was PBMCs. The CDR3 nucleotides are TGTGCCAGTAGCGCCCTAGAGGGGCTACTAGCGGGAGATACGCAGTATTTT. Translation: CASSALEGLLAGDTQYF.